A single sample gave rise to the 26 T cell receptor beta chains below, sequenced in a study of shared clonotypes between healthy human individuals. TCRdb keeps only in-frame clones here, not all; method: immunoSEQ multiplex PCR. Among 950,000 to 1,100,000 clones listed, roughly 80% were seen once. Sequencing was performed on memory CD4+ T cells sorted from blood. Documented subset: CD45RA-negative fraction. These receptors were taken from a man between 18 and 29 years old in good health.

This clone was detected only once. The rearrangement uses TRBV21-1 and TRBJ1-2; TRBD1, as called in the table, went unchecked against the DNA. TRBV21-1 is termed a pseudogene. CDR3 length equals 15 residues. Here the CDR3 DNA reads TGTGCCAGCAGCAATGGGCCCCTCACCCTCTATGGCTACACCTTC. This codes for CASSNGPLTLYGYTF.

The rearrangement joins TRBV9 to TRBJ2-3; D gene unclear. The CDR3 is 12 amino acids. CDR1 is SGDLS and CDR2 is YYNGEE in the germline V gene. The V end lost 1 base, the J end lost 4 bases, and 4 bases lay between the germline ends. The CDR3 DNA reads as TGTGCCAGCAGCGTATATGCAGATACGCAGTATTTT. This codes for CASSVYADTQYF. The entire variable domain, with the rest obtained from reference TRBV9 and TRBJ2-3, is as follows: DSGVTQTPKHLITATGQRVTLRCSPRSGDLSVYWYQQSLDQGLQFLIQYYNGEERAKGNILERFSAQQFPDLHSELNLSSLELGDSALYFCASSVYADTQYFGPGTRLTVL.

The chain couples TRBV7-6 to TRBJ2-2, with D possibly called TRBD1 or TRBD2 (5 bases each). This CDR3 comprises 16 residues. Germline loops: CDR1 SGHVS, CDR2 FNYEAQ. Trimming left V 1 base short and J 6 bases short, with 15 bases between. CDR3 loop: CASSLVSDQGAGELFF. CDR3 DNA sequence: TGTGCCAGCAGCTTAGTCTCGGACCAGGGAGCCGGGGAGCTGTTTTTT.

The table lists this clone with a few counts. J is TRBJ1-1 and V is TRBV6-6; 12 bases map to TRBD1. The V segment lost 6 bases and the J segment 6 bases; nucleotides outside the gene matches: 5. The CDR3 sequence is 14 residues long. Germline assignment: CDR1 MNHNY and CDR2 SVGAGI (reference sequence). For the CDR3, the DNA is TGTGCCAGCAGAACGGGACAGGGGGCGGCTGAAGCTTTCTTT. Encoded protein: CASRTGQGAAEAFF.

The CDR3 loop reads CASSPMGQANTGELFF. The CDR3 bases are TGTGCCAGCAGCCCCATGGGGCAGGCGAACACCGGGGAGCTGTTTTTT. The chain links TRBV7-2 to TRBJ2-2; D is perhaps TRBD1 (5 bases). The CDR3 is made up of 16 amino acids. Germline V gene lookup returns CDR1 SGHTA and CDR2 FQGNSA. Trimming cost V 5 bases and J 0 bases, with 13 bases left between them.

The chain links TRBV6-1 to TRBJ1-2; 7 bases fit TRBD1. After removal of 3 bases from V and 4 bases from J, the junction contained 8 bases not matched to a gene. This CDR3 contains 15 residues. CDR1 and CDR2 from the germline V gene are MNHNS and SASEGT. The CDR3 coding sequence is TGTGCCAGCAGTGACCCCTACAGGGGAAGCTATGGCTACACCTTC. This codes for CASSDPYRGSYGYTF.

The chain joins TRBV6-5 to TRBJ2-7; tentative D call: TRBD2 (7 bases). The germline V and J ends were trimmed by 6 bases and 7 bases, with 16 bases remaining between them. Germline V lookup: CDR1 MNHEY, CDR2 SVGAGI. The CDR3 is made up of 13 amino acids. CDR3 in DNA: TGTGCCAGCAGCTCCCCGGGGGGCCGAGAGCAGTACTTC. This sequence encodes CASSSPGGREQYF.

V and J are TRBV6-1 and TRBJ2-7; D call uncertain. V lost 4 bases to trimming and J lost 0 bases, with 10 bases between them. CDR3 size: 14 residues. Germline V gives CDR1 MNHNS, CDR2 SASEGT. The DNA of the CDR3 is TGTGCCAGCAGTGTCGACCGAAGCTCCTACGAGCAGTACTTC. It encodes CASSVDRSSYEQYF.

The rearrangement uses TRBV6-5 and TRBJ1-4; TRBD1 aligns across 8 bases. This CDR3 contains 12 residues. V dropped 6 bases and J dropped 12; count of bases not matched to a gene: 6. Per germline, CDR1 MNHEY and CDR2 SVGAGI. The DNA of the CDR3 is TGTGCCAGCAGGATGACAGGGGATCAACTGTTTTTT. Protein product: CASRMTGDQLFF.

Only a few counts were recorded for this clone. The CDR3 coding sequence is TGTGCCAGTAGTTCCCCCGTGGGAGCTTTCTTT. As protein: CASSSPVGAFF. The gene calls are TRBV19 and TRBJ1-1; no clear D. V lost 5 bases, J lost 10 bases, and 11 bases lay in between. Germline CDR1 and CDR2: LNHDA and SQIVND (reference sequence). This CDR3 has 11 residues.

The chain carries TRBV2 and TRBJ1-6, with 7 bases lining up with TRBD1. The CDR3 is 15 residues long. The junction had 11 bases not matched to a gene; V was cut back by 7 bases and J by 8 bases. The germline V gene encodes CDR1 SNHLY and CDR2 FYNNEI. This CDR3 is CASTRDSGVDSPLHF. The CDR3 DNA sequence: TGTGCCAGCACCCGGGACAGCGGGGTGGATTCACCCCTCCACTTT.

CDR3 region: CASSIGRAGQPQHF. The CDR3 DNA reads TGTGCCAGTAGTATAGGGAGGGCCGGACAGCCCCAGCATTTT. The V gene is TRBV19, the J gene TRBJ1-5; the D is unclear. V gave up 1 base and J gave up 7 bases, with 11 bases separating them. The CDR3 loop spans 14 amino acids. CDR1 and CDR2 (germline): LNHDA, SQIVND (reference sequence).

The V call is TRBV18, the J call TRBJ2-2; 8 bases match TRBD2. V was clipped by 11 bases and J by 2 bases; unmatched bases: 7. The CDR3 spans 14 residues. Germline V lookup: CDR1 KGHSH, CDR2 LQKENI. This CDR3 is CASRSGSNTGELFF. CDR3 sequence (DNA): TGTGCCTCCAGAAGCGGGAGCAACACCGGGGAGCTGTTTTTT. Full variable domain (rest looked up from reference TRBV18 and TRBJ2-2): NAGVMQNPRHLVRRRGQEARLRCSPMKGHSHVYWYRQLPEEGLKFMVYLQKENIIDESGMPKERFSAEFPKEGPSILRIQQVVRGDSAAYFCASRSGSNTGELFFGEGSRLTVL.

CDR3 bases: TGTGCCTGGAGCGTCGGGGGTGCTAGCTATGGCTACACCTTC. This sequence encodes CAWSVGGASYGYTF. The chain joins TRBV30 to TRBJ1-2; a possible D gene is TRBD1 (5 bases). V shed 3 bases and J shed 4 bases, with 15 bases lying between them. The CDR3 totals 14 residues. Germline values: CDR1 GTSNPN, CDR2 SVGIG (reference sequence).

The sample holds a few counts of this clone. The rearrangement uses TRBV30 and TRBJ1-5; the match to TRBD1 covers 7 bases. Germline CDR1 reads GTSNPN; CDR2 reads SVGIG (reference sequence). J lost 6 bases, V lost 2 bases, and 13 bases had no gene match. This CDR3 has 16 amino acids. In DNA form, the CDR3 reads TGTGCCTGGAGTACAAGGGGGACAGCCCCACGTCAGCCCCAGCATTTT. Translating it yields CAWSTRGTAPRQPQHF.

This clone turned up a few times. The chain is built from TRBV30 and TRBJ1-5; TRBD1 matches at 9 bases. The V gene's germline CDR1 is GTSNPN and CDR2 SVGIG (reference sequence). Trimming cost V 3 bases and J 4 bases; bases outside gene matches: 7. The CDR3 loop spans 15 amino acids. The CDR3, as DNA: TGTGCCTGGAGCAAAACCGGGACAGGGAATCAGCCCCAGCATTTT. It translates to CAWSKTGTGNQPQHF. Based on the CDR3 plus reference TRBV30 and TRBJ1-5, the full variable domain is SQTIHQWPATLVQPVGSPLSLECTVEGTSNPNLYWYRQAAGRGLQLLFYSVGIGQISSEVPQNLSASRPQDRQFILSSKKLLLSDSGFYLCAWSKTGTGNQPQHFGDGTRLSIL.

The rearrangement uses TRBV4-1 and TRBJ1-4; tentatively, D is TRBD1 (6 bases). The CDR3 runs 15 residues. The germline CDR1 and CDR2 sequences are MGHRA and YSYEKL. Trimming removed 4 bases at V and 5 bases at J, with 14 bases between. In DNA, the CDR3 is TGCGCCAGCAGCCCCCGAGGGACAAACAATGAAAAACTGTTTTTT. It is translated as CASSPRGTNNEKLFF.

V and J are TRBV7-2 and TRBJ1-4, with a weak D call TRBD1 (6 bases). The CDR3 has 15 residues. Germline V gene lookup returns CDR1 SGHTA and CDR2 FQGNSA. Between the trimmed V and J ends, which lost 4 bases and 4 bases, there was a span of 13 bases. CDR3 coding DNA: TGTGCCAGCAGCTCCGGACAGCTCTTTAATGAAAAACTGTTTTTT. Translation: CASSSGQLFNEKLFF.

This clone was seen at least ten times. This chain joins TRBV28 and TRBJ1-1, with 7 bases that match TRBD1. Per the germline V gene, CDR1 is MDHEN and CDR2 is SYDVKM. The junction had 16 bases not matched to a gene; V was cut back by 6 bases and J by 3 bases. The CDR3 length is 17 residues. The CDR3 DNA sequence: TGTGCCAGCAGCCCCTGGAGGGGGCCCTTTGAAGACACTGAAGCTTTCTTT. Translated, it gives CASSPWRGPFEDTEAFF.

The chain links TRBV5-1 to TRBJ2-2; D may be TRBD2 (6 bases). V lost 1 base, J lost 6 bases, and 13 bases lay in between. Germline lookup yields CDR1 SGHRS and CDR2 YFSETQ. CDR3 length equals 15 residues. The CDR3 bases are TGCGCCAGCAGCTTGTTGTTCGGGGACTCCGGGGAGCTGTTTTTT. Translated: CASSLLFGDSGELFF.

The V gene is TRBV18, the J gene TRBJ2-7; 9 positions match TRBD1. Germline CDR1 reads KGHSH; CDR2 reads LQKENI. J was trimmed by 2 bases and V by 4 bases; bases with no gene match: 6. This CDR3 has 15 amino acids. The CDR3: CASSLRDRVTYEQYF. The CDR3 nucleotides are TGTGCCAGCTCACTCCGGGACAGGGTAACCTACGAGCAGTACTTC.

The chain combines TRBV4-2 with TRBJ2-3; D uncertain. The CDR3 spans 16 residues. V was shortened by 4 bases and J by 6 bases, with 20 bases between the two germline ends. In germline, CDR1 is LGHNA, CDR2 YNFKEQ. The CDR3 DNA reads TGTGCCAGCAGCCCGTCGTCGACCCCGGGTTCTGATACGCAGTATTTT. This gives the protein CASSPSSTPGSDTQYF.

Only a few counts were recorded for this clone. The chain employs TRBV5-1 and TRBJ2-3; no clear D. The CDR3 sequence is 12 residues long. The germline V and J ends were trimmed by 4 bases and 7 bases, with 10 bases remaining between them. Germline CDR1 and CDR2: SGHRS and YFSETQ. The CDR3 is CASSEVENTQYF. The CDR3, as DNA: TGCGCCAGCAGCGAGGTCGAAAATACGCAGTATTTT.

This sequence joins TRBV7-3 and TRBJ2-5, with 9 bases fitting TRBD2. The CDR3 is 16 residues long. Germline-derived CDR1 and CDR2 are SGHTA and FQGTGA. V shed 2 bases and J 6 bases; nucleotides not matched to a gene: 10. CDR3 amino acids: CASSLEAGSGGKTQYF. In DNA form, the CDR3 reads TGTGCCAGCAGCTTAGAGGCCGGTAGCGGGGGAAAGACCCAGTACTTC.

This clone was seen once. The CDR3 sequence is CASSPTESTYEQYF. CDR3 DNA sequence: TGTGCCAGCTCACCGACAGAATCAACCTACGAGCAGTACTTC. The chain combines TRBV18 with TRBJ2-7; perhaps TRBD1 as D (5 bases). This CDR3 has 14 residues. Trimming pared 3 bases from V and 2 bases from J, leaving 11 bases between. Germline V gene sequence: CDR1 KGHSH, CDR2 LQKENI.

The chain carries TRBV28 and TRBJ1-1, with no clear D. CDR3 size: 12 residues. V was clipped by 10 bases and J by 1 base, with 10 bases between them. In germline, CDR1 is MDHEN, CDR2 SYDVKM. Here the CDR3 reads CATLTGNTEAFF. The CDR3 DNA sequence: TGTGCCACCCTAACGGGGAACACTGAAGCTTTCTTT.